Each of the 21 T cell receptor beta chains below was sequenced from the same sample in a study of CD8+ T cells in alopecia areata. cDNA prepared by RNA extraction and subsequent reverse transcription served as the template for sequencing. Clones were sequenced by immunoSEQ multiplex PCR, and TCRdb holds only the in-frame ones, with some missing. The sample contains 120,000 to 150,000 clones, more than 55% of which appear only once. Material for sequencing was CD8+ T cells sorted from blood. The receptors here all came from a human donor in good health.

The gene calls are TRBV29-1 and TRBJ2-4; TRBD2 might be the D (5 bases). V lost 5 bases and J lost 6, with 11 bases in between. The CDR3 is 12 residues long. CDR1 is SQVTM, CDR2 ANQGSEA, per germline. The CDR3 sequence: CSVLLRGNIQYF. The CDR3 nucleotides read TGCAGCGTTCTGCTTCGGGGAAACATTCAGTACTTC.

The CDR3 sequence: CSVETGSNYGYTF. In DNA form, the CDR3 reads TGCAGCGTCGAGACAGGGTCTAACTATGGCTACACCTTC. This sequence joins TRBV29-1 and TRBJ1-2; 7 nucleotides agree with TRBD1. The germline V gene has CDR1 SQVTM and CDR2 ANQGSEA. The CDR3 is 13 amino acids. J was trimmed by 0 bases and V by 6 bases; bases with no gene match: 4.

The rearrangement joins TRBV7-9 to TRBJ2-7; the match to TRBD2 covers 12 bases. The ends lost 4 bases at V and 2 bases at J; junction bases unmatched: 6. This CDR3 comprises 16 residues. The germline V gene encodes CDR1 SEHNR and CDR2 FQNEAQ (reference sequence). The CDR3 DNA follows: TGTGCCAGCAGCTCTCTAGCGGGAGGGCCCACCTACGAGCAGTACTTC. Its translation: CASSSLAGGPTYEQYF.

This clone was seen once. V is TRBV1 and J is TRBJ2-7; the tabulated D call, TRBD2, remains unverified against the DNA. TRBV1 represents a pseudogene. This CDR3 region has 16 residues. CDR3 DNA sequence: TGCACCAGCAGCCAAAAGCGGGAGGGCCCAAACTACGAGCAGTACTTC. Residues: CTSSQKREGPNYEQYF.

The chain uses TRBV6-1 and TRBJ2-5; D assignment may be TRBD1 or TRBD2 (5 bases each). Germline V CDR1 and CDR2: MNHNS, SASEGT. The CDR3 is 14 amino acids. V was cut by 5 bases and J by 5 bases, with 15 bases left in between. The CDR3 sequence: CASSPLGAQETQYF. For the CDR3, the DNA is TGTGCCAGCAGTCCCCTCGGGGCACAGGAGACCCAGTACTTC.

This clone occurred a few times. The V gene is TRBV21-1, the J gene TRBJ2-1; TRBD1, as called in the table, went unchecked against the DNA. TRBV21-1 constitutes a pseudogene. This CDR3 has 16 residues. In DNA, the CDR3 is TGTGCCAGCAGCATCGACAAAAAGAGCTCCTACAATGAGCAGTTCTTC. This encodes CASSIDKKSSYNEQFF.

A remark on this clone: Other DNA sequences of this sample code for an identical CDR3. V usage is TRBV9 and J usage is TRBJ1-1; D gene uncertain. The CDR3 loop spans 13 amino acids. Germline loops: CDR1 SGDLS, CDR2 YYNGEE. V shed 2 bases and J shed 0 bases, with 5 bases lying between them. The DNA for the CDR3 is TGTGCCAGCAGCGTCGGTATGAACACTGAAGCTTTCTTT. Its protein product is CASSVGMNTEAFF.

The J gene is TRBJ2-7, the V gene TRBV29-1; TRBD2 agrees at 11 bases. The CDR3 covers 13 residues. Germline CDR1 is SQVTM and CDR2 is ANQGSEA. Trimming at V came to 0 bases and at J to 13 bases, leaving 8 bases not matched to a gene. CDR3 sequence (DNA): TGCAGCGTTGAAGAAACCCCGGGACTAGCGGAATACTTC. This gives the protein CSVEETPGLAEYF.

The genes are TRBV29-1 and TRBJ2-2, with D tentatively TRBD1 or TRBD2 (6 bases each). V was shortened by 4 bases and J by 4 bases, with 16 bases between the two germline ends. Germline V CDR1 and CDR2: SQVTM, ANQGSEA. The length of the CDR3 is 15 residues. CDR3 coding DNA: TGCAGCGTTGTCGTTCGGGGGCGAACCACCGGGGAGCTGTTTTTT. Its translation: CSVVVRGRTTGELFF.

The V and J genes are TRBV7-9 and TRBJ1-5; D is uncertain. Per germline, CDR1 SEHNR and CDR2 FQNEAQ (reference sequence). The CDR3 length is 13 residues. Trimming took 2 bases from V and 9 from J, leaving 11 bases between them. The CDR3 DNA sequence: TGTGCCAGCAGCTTAACAGTCGTAGGGCCCCAGCATTTT. It translates to CASSLTVVGPQHF.

This rearrangement joins TRBV7-9 to TRBJ2-2; tentatively, D is TRBD1 (6 bases). The CDR3 consists of 14 residues. V lost 5 bases and J lost 4, with 11 bases in between. CDR1 SEHNR and CDR2 FQNEAQ come from the germline V gene (reference sequence). CDR3: CASSETGTTGELFF. DNA of the CDR3: TGTGCCAGCAGCGAAACAGGGACCACCGGGGAGCTGTTTTTT. The complete variable domain, with remaining parts taken from reference TRBV7-9 and TRBJ2-2, reads DTGVSQNPRHKITKRGQNVTFRCDPISEHNRLYWYRQTLGQGPEFLTYFQNEAQLEKSRLLSDRFSAERPKGSFSTLEIQRTEQGDSAMYLCASSETGTTGELFFGEGSRLTVL.

The V call is TRBV5-1, the J call TRBJ2-7; 12 bases align to TRBD2. This CDR3 contains 16 residues. Germline assignment: CDR1 SGHRS and CDR2 YFSETQ. V shed 0 bases, J shed 4 bases, and the junction held 5 bases outside the gene matches. The CDR3 spells CASSLEETSGSYEQYF. CDR3 nucleotide sequence: TGCGCCAGCAGCTTGGAGGAGACTAGCGGGAGTTACGAGCAGTACTTC.

The chain combines TRBV29-1 with TRBJ2-2, with D unresolved. Germline V gives CDR1 SQVTM, CDR2 ANQGSEA. The CDR3 is 11 amino acids. Trimming removed 4 bases at V and 7 bases at J, with 7 bases between. In DNA, the CDR3 is TGCAGCGTTGGAGGTAGCGGGGAGCTGTTTTTT. This sequence encodes CSVGGSGELFF.

Here the CDR3 reads CAISGQGAGEQYF. CDR3 sequence (DNA): TGTGCCATCTCTGGACAGGGGGCAGGGGAGCAGTACTTC. The V call is TRBV10-3, the J call TRBJ2-7; 11 bases align to TRBD1. The CDR3 has 13 amino acids. V gave up 8 bases and J gave up 7 bases; unmatched junction bases: 7. CDR1 and CDR2 (germline): ENHRY, SYGVKD.

V is TRBV9 and J is TRBJ1-1; D gene ambiguous. Per germline, CDR1 SGDLS and CDR2 YYNGEE. The germline V and J ends were trimmed by 4 bases and 3 bases, with 7 bases remaining between them. The CDR3 is 12 residues long. CDR3 nucleotides: TGTGCCAGCAGCCCCGGCCACACTGAAGCTTTCTTT. Its translation: CASSPGHTEAFF.

The V gene is TRBV5-1, the J gene TRBJ1-1; 10 positions agree with TRBD1. J gave up 5 bases and V 3 bases, and 10 bases lay outside the gene matches. CDR3 length: 16 residues. Germline values: CDR1 SGHRS, CDR2 YFSETQ. CDR3 in amino acids: CASSSPTGQGVTEAFF. CDR3 DNA: TGCGCCAGCAGCTCGCCAACTGGACAGGGGGTTACTGAAGCTTTCTTT.

This chain links TRBV27 with TRBJ2-1; D gene ambiguous. Germline lookup yields CDR1 MNHEY and CDR2 SMNVEV (reference sequence). Between the trimmed V and J ends, which lost 6 bases and 0 bases, there was a span of 12 bases. The CDR3 sequence is 15 residues long. CDR3 nucleotides: TGTGCCAGCAGCAGACCTGGAAACTCCTACAATGAGCAGTTCTTC. Encoded protein: CASSRPGNSYNEQFF.

As for this clone: The sample contains more than one DNA sequence encoding this CDR3. The genes are TRBV9 and TRBJ2-1, with D hard to call. The CDR3 loop spans 14 amino acids. V shed 0 bases and J shed 0 bases, with 4 bases lying between them. Per the germline V gene, CDR1 is SGDLS and CDR2 is YYNGEE. The CDR3: CASSVGGSYNEQFF. The CDR3 DNA reads as TGTGCCAGCAGCGTAGGTGGCTCCTACAATGAGCAGTTCTTC.

V and J are TRBV9 and TRBJ2-2, with D unclear. The germline V gene encodes CDR1 SGDLS and CDR2 YYNGEE. Trimming took off 5 bases at V and 2 bases at J, with 13 bases between the two ends. The CDR3 totals 15 residues. CDR3 DNA: TGTGCCAGCAGTGACACAGCTCCCAACACCGGGGAGCTGTTTTTT. This codes for CASSDTAPNTGELFF.

J is TRBJ2-1 and V is TRBV19, with TRBD2 matching over 10 bases. The J segment lost 3 bases and the V segment lost 5 bases, leaving 7 bases of the junction unmatched. Germline CDR1 LNHDA, CDR2 SQIVND (reference sequence). The CDR3 length is 16 residues. DNA for the CDR3: TGTGCCAGTAGTCCTCAAAGCGGGAGGGTCTACAATGAGCAGTTCTTC. This gives the protein CASSPQSGRVYNEQFF.

The rearrangement links TRBV7-6 to TRBJ2-1; D possibly corresponds to TRBD1 (6 bases). The V gene lost 5 bases and the J gene lost 9 bases, with 11 bases spanning the gap. Germline loops: CDR1 SGHVS, CDR2 FNYEAQ. This CDR3 contains 12 residues. CDR3 residues: CASSAARGEQFF. CDR3 DNA: TGTGCCAGCAGCGCAGCCAGGGGTGAGCAGTTCTTC.